These 32 T cell receptor beta chains were all obtained from the same sample, sequenced in a study of CXCR3-negative and CXCR3-positive naive CD8 T cells. General study points: TRB CDR3s of CXCR3-positive naive cells were more hydrophobic than those of CXCR3-negative naive cells.

UMI-labeled TRB cDNA libraries were prepared by 5' RACE. TCRdb re-called the 5' RACE reads; one entry per CDR3 protein, DNA not given. The sample has some 6,700 distinct CDR3 sequences. These receptors' targets are unknown. Sequencing was carried out using naive CXCR3+ CD8+ T cells from blood. As for subset: CD45RO-CCR7+CD27+CD95- naive CD8+ T cells expressing CXCR3 (TNR3+). These receptors were obtained from a human donor in good health. Some clones in this sample may be carry-over from other donors' samples.

By frequency, this clonotype registers medium-sized (0.01 to 0.1%). This sequence joins TRBV28 and TRBJ1-3; there is no DNA to check the TCRdb D call of TRBD1. CDR1 MDHEN and CDR2 SYDVKM come from the germline V gene. This CDR3 contains 13 residues. CDR3 in amino acids: CASSTGTGNTIYF.

Judged by frequency, this clonotype is medium-sized. The V and J genes are TRBV29-1 and TRBJ2-5; TCRdb outputs TRBD2, but without DNA this stays unchecked. The CDR3 loop spans 14 amino acids. The germline gives CDR1 SQVTM, CDR2 ANQGSEA. This chain's CDR3 is CSVEGLAGVETQYF.

This clonotype shows up as medium-sized (0.01 to 0.1%) by frequency. The J gene is TRBJ2-7, the V gene TRBV14. The CDR3 contains 14 residues. CDR1 SGHDN and CDR2 FVKESK come from the germline V gene. The CDR3 reads CASSHIRGVYEQYF. The full variable domain, with the rest looked up from reference TRBV14 and TRBJ2-7, is EAGVTQFPSHSVIEKGQTVTLRCDPISGHDNLYWYRRVMGKEIKFLLHFVKESKQDESGMPNNRFLAERTGGTYSTLKVQPAELEDSGVYFCASSHIRGVYEQYFGPGTRLTVT.

The chain uses TRBV6-6 and TRBJ1-1. The CDR3 totals 12 residues. Germline assignment: CDR1 MNHNY and CDR2 SVGAGI (reference sequence). The CDR3 protein is CASSYSRTEAFF.

The chain joins TRBV5-6 to TRBJ1-1; TCRdb's assignment of TRBD1 cannot be checked, as there is no DNA. The CDR3 runs to 14 residues. CDR1 and CDR2 (germline): SGHDT, YYEEEE. CDR3: CASSSGTGNTEAFF.

V is TRBV13 and J is TRBJ2-6. Per the germline V gene, CDR1 is PRHDT and CDR2 is FYEKMQ (reference sequence). The CDR3 runs to 13 residues. The CDR3 is CASRGPGANVLTF.

This sequence joins TRBV20-1 and TRBJ2-7; TCRdb designates TRBD2, a call that cannot be tested without DNA. The germline V gene has CDR1 DFQATT and CDR2 SNEGSKA (reference sequence). The CDR3 sequence is 16 residues long. The CDR3 protein is CSARDPAASWGYEQYF.

The chain has TRBV7-2 and TRBJ1-1; TCRdb outputs TRBD1, but without DNA this stays unchecked. The CDR3 length is 14 residues. Germline lookup yields CDR1 SGHTA and CDR2 FQGNSA. The CDR3 spells CASSPTGAGTEAFF.

This clonotype is medium-sized by frequency. This chain uses TRBV6-6 with TRBJ2-5. Germline CDR1 reads MNHNY; CDR2 reads SVGAGI (reference sequence). This CDR3 comprises 12 residues. This CDR3 reads CASSYSKNSQYF.

Its frequency marks this clonotype as medium-sized (0.01 to 0.1%). The chain uses TRBV10-3 and TRBJ1-1. CDR3 length: 16 residues. Per the germline V gene, CDR1 is ENHRY and CDR2 is SYGVKD. The CDR3 sequence is CAISEKTLNGDTEAFF.

This clonotype is medium-sized by frequency. This chain links TRBV7-9 with TRBJ2-1; with no DNA, the TCRdb D assignment of TRBD1 cannot be verified. The V gene's germline CDR1 is SEHNR and CDR2 FQNEAQ (reference sequence). The CDR3 sequence is 15 residues long. The chain's CDR3 is CASSSTGEKGNEQFF.

This chain uses TRBV5-6 with TRBJ1-5; lacking DNA, the TRBD1 call made by TCRdb goes unchecked. This CDR3 has 15 residues. The germline V gene has CDR1 SGHDT and CDR2 YYEEEE. The CDR3 reads CASSSGDYSNQPQHF.

This clonotype counts as medium-sized by frequency. V gene TRBV29-1 combines with J gene TRBJ2-2. Germline V CDR1 and CDR2: SQVTM, ANQGSEA. The CDR3 contains 13 residues. CDR3 sequence reads: CSVARANTGELFF.

The chain employs TRBV21-1 and TRBJ2-1; the D gene TCRdb calls, TRBD2, cannot be checked with no DNA. TRBV21-1 is noted as a pseudogene. The CDR3 is 15 amino acids. The CDR3 is CASSKGGLAGPEQFF.

V usage is TRBV29-1 and J usage is TRBJ2-2; lacking DNA, the TRBD2 call made by TCRdb goes unchecked. Germline-derived CDR1 and CDR2 are SQVTM and ANQGSEA. The CDR3 length is 17 residues. This chain's CDR3 is CSVEGLAGEPNTGELFF.

This clonotype registers medium-sized by frequency. This chain joins TRBV9 and TRBJ1-1; TCRdb's D call, TRBD1, is unchecked because there is no DNA. The CDR3 contains 17 residues. The germline CDR1 and CDR2 sequences are SGDLS and YYNGEE. CDR3: CASSVEGVGRGLTEAFF.

The chain recombines TRBV7-9 with TRBJ2-1; TCRdb lists TRBD1, though no DNA is available to test this call. The germline V gene encodes CDR1 SEHNR and CDR2 FQNEAQ (reference sequence). The CDR3 covers 14 residues. CDR3 residues: CASSLVQGYNEQFF.

According to its frequency, this clonotype is medium-sized. The chain couples TRBV10-3 to TRBJ2-2; absent DNA, TCRdb's TRBD1 call cannot be checked. Germline assignment: CDR1 ENHRY and CDR2 SYGVKD. The CDR3 loop spans 16 amino acids. The CDR3 reads CAISDPGIGNTGELFF.

The chain carries TRBV29-1 and TRBJ2-1; TCRdb proposes TRBD2, but this gene call is untestable without DNA. Germline assignment: CDR1 SQVTM and CDR2 ANQGSEA. This CDR3 spans 15 amino acids. CDR3: CSVEGTSGSYNEQFF.

Measured by frequency, this clonotype is medium-sized. This sequence joins TRBV5-1 and TRBJ2-2; there is no DNA to check the TCRdb D call of TRBD2. The CDR3 length is 15 residues. CDR1 SGHRS and CDR2 YFSETQ come from the germline V gene. The CDR3 region is CASSLEGSRTGELFF.

The CDR3 is CASGYSGSYNEQFF. The chain has TRBV27 and TRBJ2-1; TCRdb's assignment of TRBD2 cannot be checked, as there is no DNA. The CDR3 is 14 residues long. Germline V gene lookup returns CDR1 MNHEY and CDR2 SMNVEV (reference sequence).

Considering frequency, this clonotype is medium-sized (0.01 to 0.1%). The chain links TRBV10-3 to TRBJ2-4. The CDR3 totals 16 residues. Germline V gene lookup returns CDR1 ENHRY and CDR2 SYGVKD. The CDR3 loop is CAISETWRTAKNIQYF.

Considering frequency, this clonotype is medium-sized. The V gene is TRBV27, the J gene TRBJ2-3. Germline CDR1 MNHEY, CDR2 SMNVEV (reference sequence). The CDR3 has 15 residues. The CDR3 loop is CASSLWAGDTDTQYF.

This clonotype is identified as medium-sized from frequency. The rearrangement uses TRBV27 and TRBJ1-2; as DNA is missing, the TRBD1 call by TCRdb cannot be tested. The CDR3 sequence is 13 residues long. Looked up from germline, CDR1 is MNHEY and CDR2 is SMNVEV (reference sequence). CDR3 sequence: CASSLSRGLGYTF.

This clonotype is deemed medium-sized by its frequency. The rearrangement uses TRBV7-2 and TRBJ2-7; TCRdb lists TRBD1, though no DNA is available to test this call. This CDR3 spans 15 amino acids. Germline lookup yields CDR1 SGHTA and CDR2 FQGNSA. CDR3 sequence reads: CASSLGRSQGHEQYF.

The rearrangement links TRBV5-4 to TRBJ2-7; without DNA, the TCRdb call of TRBD1 cannot be checked. This CDR3 is 15 amino acids long. Germline values: CDR1 SGHNT, CDR2 YYREEE (reference sequence). This chain's CDR3 is CASSLWDSGYYEQYF. Complete variable domain (other parts from reference TRBV5-4 and TRBJ2-7): ETGVTQSPTHLIKTRGQQVTLRCSSQSGHNTVSWYQQALGQGPQFIFQYYREEENGRGNFPPRFSGLQFPNYSSELNVNALELDDSALYLCASSLWDSGYYEQYFGPGTRLTVT.

This clonotype ranks as medium-sized (0.01 to 0.1%) in terms of frequency. The genes are TRBV20-1 and TRBJ2-1. From germline, CDR1 is DFQATT and CDR2 SNEGSKA (reference sequence). There are 16 residues in the CDR3. CDR3: CSAINNGGSSYNEQFF.

In terms of frequency, this clonotype is medium-sized. This sequence joins TRBV7-9 and TRBJ2-1; absent DNA, TCRdb's TRBD2 call cannot be checked. There are 16 residues in the CDR3. Germline V CDR1 and CDR2: SEHNR, FQNEAQ (reference sequence). Here the CDR3 reads CASSLNRRAPYNEQFF.

Measured by frequency, this clonotype is medium-sized. The chain uses TRBV7-9 and TRBJ2-7; as DNA is missing, the TRBD1 call by TCRdb cannot be tested. The CDR3 sequence is 13 residues long. The germline V gene has CDR1 SEHNR and CDR2 FQNEAQ (reference sequence). CDR3 sequence: CASSLKGYYEQYF. The variable domain in full, completed from reference TRBV7-9 and TRBJ2-7, reads DTGVSQNPRHKITKRGQNVTFRCDPISEHNRLYWYRQTLGQGPEFLTYFQNEAQLEKSRLLSDRFSAERPKGSFSTLEIQRTEQGDSAMYLCASSLKGYYEQYFGPGTRLTVT.

According to its frequency, this clonotype is medium-sized. The CDR3 is CSVTDNSYEQYF. The V and J genes are TRBV29-1 and TRBJ2-7; TCRdb proposes TRBD1, but this gene call is untestable without DNA. This CDR3 has 12 amino acids. Germline values: CDR1 SQVTM, CDR2 ANQGSEA.

Its frequency marks this clonotype as medium-sized. The genes are TRBV29-1 and TRBJ2-1. Germline V CDR1 and CDR2: SQVTM, ANQGSEA. This CDR3 comprises 11 residues. The CDR3 is CSVVRRNEQFF.

This clonotype shows up as medium-sized (0.01 to 0.1%) by frequency. The chain employs TRBV29-1 and TRBJ2-2. There are 16 residues in the CDR3. The germline CDR1 and CDR2 sequences are SQVTM and ANQGSEA. CDR3: CSVASELTTNTGELFF.